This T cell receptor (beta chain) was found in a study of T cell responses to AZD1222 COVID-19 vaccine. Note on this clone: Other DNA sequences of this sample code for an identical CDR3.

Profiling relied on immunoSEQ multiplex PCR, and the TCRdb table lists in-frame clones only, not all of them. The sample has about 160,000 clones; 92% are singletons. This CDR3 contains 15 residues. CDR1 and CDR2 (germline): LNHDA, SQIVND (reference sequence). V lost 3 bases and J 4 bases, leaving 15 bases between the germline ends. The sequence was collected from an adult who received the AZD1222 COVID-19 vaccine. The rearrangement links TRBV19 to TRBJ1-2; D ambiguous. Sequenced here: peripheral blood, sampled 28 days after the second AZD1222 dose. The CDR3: CASSIGPPGSYGYTF. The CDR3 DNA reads TGTGCCAGTAGTATCGGTCCTCCCGGGTCCTATGGCTACACCTTC. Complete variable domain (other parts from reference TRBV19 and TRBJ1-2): DGGITQSPKYLFRKEGQNVTLSCEQNLNHDAMYWYRQDPGQGLRLIYYSQIVNDFQKGDIAEGYSVSREKKESFPLTVTSAQKNPTAFYLCASSIGPPGSYGYTFGSGTRLTVV.